This T cell receptor (beta chain) derives from a study of shared clonotypes between healthy human individuals. Study details: Each donor's CD4 naive and CD4 memory cells filled three plates apiece, CD8 naive two, and CD8 memory one.

V lost 0 bases, J lost 4 bases, and 16 bases lay in between. There are 16 residues in the CDR3. Germline assignment: CDR1 SNHLY and CDR2 FYNNEI. Method: immunoSEQ multiplex PCR; TCRdb's copy keeps in-frame clones and lacks some. The sample includes some 2,100,000 clones, 90% to 95% of them seen just once. Naivety among CD8 cells was defined by CD45RO negativity and positive CCR7 selection, thereby excluding terminally differentiated effector memory CD45RA+ cells. The sequencing sample was made of naive CD8+ T cells from PBMCs. V gene TRBV2 combines with J gene TRBJ2-7, with D possibly being TRBD1 (5 bases). The clonotype originates from a young man in good health. Some clones in this sample may be carry-over from other donors' samples. In DNA form, the CDR3 reads TGTGCCAGCAGTGAAGCGCTGACAGTCAGATTTTACGAGCAGTACTTC. Translated, it gives CASSEALTVRFYEQYF.